The 10 T cell receptor beta chains in this list originate from one sample, sequenced in a study of cytomegalovirus exposure and HLA in healthy donors. The PCR had 60 Vbeta and 13 Jbeta primers. Sequencing was performed with immunoSEQ multiplex PCR; in TCRdb, only in-frame clones are kept and a portion is missing. This sample has about 140,000 clones, with 70% to 90% found just once. Sequenced input: PBMCs. All receptors derive from a middle-aged woman in good health and CMV-seronegative.

This chain links TRBV28 with TRBJ2-5; 7 bases are a match to TRBD2. V lost 5 bases and J lost 4; bases outside the gene matches: 10. This CDR3 is built from 15 residues. CDR1 is MDHEN and CDR2 is SYDVKM in the germline V gene. The CDR3 is CASSLQLAGVETQYF. CDR3 nucleotides: TGTGCCAGCAGTCTGCAATTAGCGGGCGTAGAGACCCAGTACTTC.

The V gene is TRBV30, the J gene TRBJ2-1; TRBD2 matches 7 bases. The CDR3 sequence is 12 residues long. Germline V gives CDR1 GTSNPN, CDR2 SVGIG (reference sequence). Unmatched junction bases numbered 6, after V lost 0 bases and J lost 13 bases. The CDR3 reads CAWSVVGGRQFF. As DNA, the CDR3 is TGTGCCTGGAGTGTAGTGGGCGGGAGACAGTTCTTC. Combining the CDR3 with reference TRBV30 and TRBJ2-1 gives the whole variable domain SQTIHQWPATLVQPVGSPLSLECTVEGTSNPNLYWYRQAAGRGLQLLFYSVGIGQISSEVPQNLSASRPQDRQFILSSKKLLLSDSGFYLCAWSVVGGRQFFGPGTRLTVL.

Notes on this clone: The junction differs from germline at one of its ends, possibly a read error. The V gene is TRBV7-9, the J gene TRBJ2-7; D may be TRBD2 (6 bases). Germline V CDR1 and CDR2: SEHNR, FQNEAQ (reference sequence). The CDR3 length is 14 residues. The CDR3 sequence is CSSSPSGPSYEQYF. The CDR3 DNA follows: TGTTCCAGCAGCCCGAGCGGGCCTTCCTACGAGCAGTACTTC.

The rearrangement uses TRBV11-3 and TRBJ2-1, with 8 bases lining up with TRBD2. V shed 3 bases, J shed 4 bases, and the junction held 5 bases outside the gene matches. CDR1 and CDR2 from the germline V gene are SGHNT and YENEEA. The CDR3 has 15 amino acids. This CDR3 reads CASSFLGTRYNEQFF. In DNA, the CDR3 is TGTGCCAGCAGCTTCTTAGGGACTAGGTACAATGAGCAGTTCTTC.

The genes are TRBV7-2 and TRBJ2-7; D is uncertain. Germline CDR1 SGHTA, CDR2 FQGNSA. CDR3 length: 12 residues. Trimming removed 3 bases from V and 3 bases from J, with 6 bases in between. The CDR3: CASSFLNYEQYF. The CDR3 region has the DNA TGTGCCAGCAGCTTTCTTAACTACGAGCAGTACTTC.

A single count supports this clone. At one boundary the junction diverges from the germline segment, which might be a read error. The chain recombines TRBV7-6 with TRBJ2-7, with D perhaps matching TRBD2 (6 bases). The length of the CDR3 is 15 residues. Germline V gene data show CDR1 as SGHVS and CDR2 as FNYEAQ. This CDR3 is CAGSLRGGINYEQYF. The DNA for the CDR3 is TGTGCCGGCAGCTTAAGGGGCGGGATTAACTACGAGCAGTACTTC.

This chain links TRBV19 with TRBJ2-1; D not resolved. Trimming stripped 1 base from V and 6 bases from J, with 10 bases between. The germline gives CDR1 LNHDA, CDR2 SQIVND (reference sequence). This CDR3 is 14 amino acids long. This chain's CDR3 is CASSIALSGNEQFF. The CDR3 bases are TGTGCCAGTAGTATAGCCCTCTCGGGCAATGAGCAGTTCTTC.

The chain couples TRBV6-6 to TRBJ2-1; D gene unclear. The ends were cut back, 0 bases at V and 0 bases at J, with 3 bases in the middle. CDR1 and CDR2 from the germline V gene are MNHNY and SVGAGI (reference sequence). This CDR3 comprises 14 residues. CDR3 loop: CASSYSSSYNEQFF. For the CDR3, the DNA is TGTGCCAGCAGTTACTCCAGCTCCTACAATGAGCAGTTCTTC.

The gene calls are TRBV7-3 and TRBJ2-1; 10 nucleotides agree with TRBD1. Unmatched junction bases numbered 11, after V lost 10 bases and J lost 2 bases. Germline V lookup: CDR1 SGHTA, CDR2 FQGTGA. This CDR3 has 16 amino acids. CDR3 DNA sequence: TGTGCCACCTACCCGACAGGGGGCGCAGCCTACAATGAGCAGTTCTTC. It yields the protein CATYPTGGAAYNEQFF.

In this sample, this clone turned up once. V is TRBV6-5 and J is TRBJ1-5; unclear D gene. The length of the CDR3 is 14 residues. Germline loops: CDR1 MNHEY, CDR2 SVGAGI. Trimming removed 6 bases at V and 0 bases at J, with 9 bases between. CDR3 nucleotide sequence: TGTGCCAGCAGCCCACTGAATAGCAATCAGCCCCAGCATTTT. Its translation is CASSPLNSNQPQHF.